Each of the 13 T cell receptor beta chains below was sequenced from the same sample in a study of regulatory and conventional T cells in RAG deficiency. TCRdb's copy holds only in-frame clones and misses some; the assay was immunoSEQ multiplex PCR. Seen here are around 30,000 clones, 85% to 90% observed once, and the top ten hold approximately 5.1%. These data also featured in a second study, about regulatory T cells. That work states: Primers: 52 TRBV forward and 13 TRBJ reverse.

Sequencing was carried out using CD8+ T cells sorted from blood. The source of these receptors is a human donor in good health.

The chain employs TRBV28 and TRBJ1-1; weak D call: TRBD1 (5 bases). CDR3 length: 13 residues. Germline loops: CDR1 MDHEN, CDR2 SYDVKM. V was shortened by 8 bases and J by 1 base, with 11 bases between the two germline ends. The CDR3 here is CASGGGPNTEAFF. Here the CDR3 DNA reads TGTGCCAGCGGGGGAGGACCGAACACTGAAGCTTTCTTT.

The gene calls are TRBV5-1 and TRBJ1-2, with 9 bases identical to TRBD1. V lost 0 bases to trimming and J lost 0 bases; unmatched junction nucleotides: 3. The CDR3 totals 16 residues. CDR1 and CDR2 (germline): SGHRS, YFSETQ. CDR3 region: CASSLGTGEANYGYTF. In DNA form, the CDR3 reads TGCGCCAGCAGCTTGGGGACAGGGGAAGCTAACTATGGCTACACCTTC.

V usage is TRBV15 and J usage is TRBJ2-3, with D possibly matching TRBD2 (5 bases). The germline CDR1 and CDR2 sequences are LNHNV and YYDKDF (reference sequence). V was cut by 0 bases and J by 4 bases, with 17 bases left in between. CDR3 length equals 17 residues. CDR3 protein: CATSREGWELSSDTQYF. CDR3 in DNA: TGTGCCACCAGCAGAGAGGGATGGGAGTTAAGCTCAGATACGCAGTATTTT.

The rearrangement uses TRBV9 and TRBJ1-2; 7 bases align to TRBD1. V was pared by 3 bases and J by 4 bases, with 6 bases of the junction left unmatched. Germline-derived CDR1 and CDR2 are SGDLS and YYNGEE. The CDR3 extends over 14 amino acids. For the CDR3, the DNA is TGTGCCAGCAGCGCAGGGGGGGGCGTCTATGGCTACACCTTC. This encodes CASSAGGGVYGYTF.

This chain joins TRBV7-9 and TRBJ2-2; a weak D match, TRBD1 (5 bases). V was cut by 4 bases and J by 0 bases, with 21 bases left in between. The germline V gene encodes CDR1 SEHNR and CDR2 FQNEAQ (reference sequence). The CDR3 consists of 19 residues. This CDR3 is CASSSPGNLGFANTGELFF. In nucleotides, the CDR3 is TGTGCCAGCAGCTCCCCAGGGAACTTGGGGTTCGCGAACACCGGGGAGCTGTTTTTT.

In its sample, this clone was seen a few times. The chain joins TRBV14 to TRBJ2-7; a possible D gene is TRBD1 (6 bases). Germline lookup yields CDR1 SGHDN and CDR2 FVKESK. The V end was cut by 4 bases, the J end by 1 base, with 20 bases between. The CDR3 covers 17 residues. This chain's CDR3 is CASSPTGRGSASYEQYF. The CDR3 DNA sequence: TGTGCCAGCAGCCCAACCGGAAGGGGGAGCGCTTCCTACGAGCAGTACTTC.

This chain joins TRBV30 and TRBJ2-3; D is perhaps TRBD1 (7 bases). V was clipped by 3 bases and J by 8 bases, with 18 bases between them. The CDR3 is made up of 14 amino acids. From germline, CDR1 is GTSNPN and CDR2 SVGIG (reference sequence). The CDR3 DNA follows: TGTGCCTGGAGCCACCGGGGGACAGATGTTACGCAGTATTTT. As protein: CAWSHRGTDVTQYF.

The CDR3 region has the DNA TGTGCCAGCTCACCAAGGGACATGGGCTTGGAGACCCAGTACTTC. It yields the protein CASSPRDMGLETQYF. The chain links TRBV18 to TRBJ2-5; D might be TRBD1 (6 bases). CDR3 length: 15 amino acids. CDR1 KGHSH and CDR2 LQKENI come from the germline V gene. Trimming removed 2 bases at V and 5 bases at J, with 15 bases between. Supplemented by reference TRBV18 and TRBJ2-5, the full variable domain reads NAGVMQNPRHLVRRRGQEARLRCSPMKGHSHVYWYRQLPEEGLKFMVYLQKENIIDESGMPKERFSAEFPKEGPSILRIQQVVRGDSAAYFCASSPRDMGLETQYFGPGTRLLVL.

The CDR3 region is CASSFGRYNEQFF. The DNA for the CDR3 is TGTGCCAGCAGTTTCGGAAGGTACAATGAGCAGTTCTTC. V gene TRBV27 combines with J gene TRBJ2-1; D unresolved. Germline V gives CDR1 MNHEY, CDR2 SMNVEV (reference sequence). Trimming stripped 3 bases from V and 4 bases from J, with 7 bases between. The CDR3 has 13 residues.

The chain employs TRBV7-9 and TRBJ2-7; D is possibly TRBD1 (6 bases). CDR3 length: 16 amino acids. Trimming removed 0 bases from V and 0 bases from J, with 12 bases in between. Germline CDR1 SEHNR, CDR2 FQNEAQ (reference sequence). The CDR3 is CASSLASDSRSYEQYF. The CDR3 region has the DNA TGTGCCAGCAGCTTAGCTTCGGACAGCCGCTCCTACGAGCAGTACTTC.

The chain is built from TRBV29-1 and TRBJ2-4, with TRBD1 matching 7 bases. Germline loops: CDR1 SQVTM, CDR2 ANQGSEA. The CDR3 is 12 amino acids. The ends lost 8 bases at V and 5 bases at J; junction bases unmatched: 6. As DNA, the CDR3 is TGCAGCTCAATGGGGACAGAAAACATTCAGTACTTC. This translates into CSSMGTENIQYF. Full variable domain (rest looked up from reference TRBV29-1 and TRBJ2-4): SAVISQKPSRDICQRGTSLTIQCQVDSQVTMMFWYRQQPGQSLTLIATANQGSEATYESGFVIDKFPISRPNLTFSTLTVSNMSPEDSSIYLCSSMGTENIQYFGAGTRLSVL.

The genes are TRBV27 and TRBJ2-7, with D possibly matching TRBD2 (6 bases). The CDR3 is 13 residues long. The V and J ends lost 1 base and 5 bases respectively, with 9 bases between them. Germline V gene data show CDR1 as MNHEY and CDR2 as SMNVEV (reference sequence). Here the CDR3 DNA reads TGTGCCAGCAGTTTATTCGGGGGTCACGAGCAGTACTTC. Protein: CASSLFGGHEQYF.

This chain joins TRBV6-5 and TRBJ1-2; no definite D call. The CDR3 has 13 amino acids. Deletions cut 2 bases from V and 0 bases from J, with 4 bases between. Germline V CDR1 and CDR2: MNHEY, SVGAGI. CDR3 in amino acids: CASSYATNYGYTF. The CDR3 coding sequence is TGTGCCAGCAGTTACGCCACTAACTATGGCTACACCTTC.